A single sample gave rise to the 2 T cell receptor beta chains below, sequenced in a study of control samples from healthy donors and cancer patients. Sequencing used immunoSEQ multiplex PCR; TCRdb keeps in-frame clones, though not all of them. The sample shows 130,000 or so clones, about 90% of them seen only once. The specimen was blood. Receptors originate from a man between 60 and 75 years old in good health.

The gene calls are TRBV6-5 and TRBJ1-3; D not certain. This CDR3 spans 15 amino acids. V lost 4 bases, J lost 0 bases, and 10 bases lay in between. The germline V gene has CDR1 MNHEY and CDR2 SVGAGI. The CDR3 bases are TGTGCCAGCAGTTGGCAGTCCTCCTCTGGAAACACCATATATTTT. The encoded protein is CASSWQSSSGNTIYF.

V is TRBV6-6 and J is TRBJ1-1, with D hard to call. In germline, CDR1 is MNHNY, CDR2 SVGAGI (reference sequence). Trimming removed 4 bases at V and 1 base at J, with 4 bases between. The CDR3 length is 12 residues. CDR3 region: CASSFANTEAFF. CDR3 DNA sequence: TGTGCCAGCAGTTTTGCGAACACTGAAGCTTTCTTT.